The clone carrying this TCR beta chain was detected many times. Its target is not known. The data originate from a study of T-cell memory formation after mild COVID-19. General study points: Pre-infection memory already had some responding clones, implying cross-reactive memory joined.

Using constant-segment primers, 5'RACE produced TCR alpha and TCR beta cDNA libraries carrying sample barcodes and UMIs. TCRdb reprocessed the 5' RACE reads with MiXCR, giving one entry per CDR3 protein. The profile shows 250,000 to 300,000 distinct CDR3 sequences, less than 20% of them singletons. Germline assignment: CDR1 MNHEY and CDR2 SVGEGT. Trimming left V 6 bases short and J 0 bases short, with 6 bases between. The CDR3 extends over 12 amino acids. What was sequenced was PBMCs or a T cell subset sorted from them (not recorded which). This clonotype was sampled from a man younger than 30 who had mild COVID-19 (a few samples of this study predate the infection). Cell type and time point are not known. The chain combines TRBV6-2 or TRBV6-3 with TRBJ2-7; D ambiguous. The CDR3 DNA follows: TGTGCCAGCAGCAGGAGCTCCTACGAGCAGTACTTC. The encoded protein is CASSRSSYEQYF.